This entry lists 4 T cell receptor beta chains sequenced from one sample in a study of blood T cell repertoires in COVID-19. This table comes from immunoSEQ multiplex PCR, and its TCRdb copy is limited to in-frame clones, with some not included. The repertoire includes 400,000 or so clones, about 92% of them detected once, and approximately 0.65% sits in the top ten. The sequenced material came from PBMCs or T cells enriched from blood (not recorded which). The receptors were sampled from a young man who had recovered from COVID-19.

The V and J genes are TRBV5-8 and TRBJ2-3; D possibly corresponds to TRBD2 (5 bases). The V end lost 0 bases, the J end lost 2 bases, and 10 bases lay between the germline ends. Germline V gene sequence: CDR1 SGHTS, CDR2 YDEGEE. The CDR3 runs 15 residues. The CDR3 spells CASSLGRRTTDTQYF. CDR3 nucleotides: TGTGCCAGCAGCTTGGGTCGGAGGACCACAGATACGCAGTATTTT.

The chain couples TRBV11-3 to TRBJ1-1; D not certain. CDR3 length: 17 amino acids. V dropped 0 bases and J dropped 0 bases, with 14 bases sitting between them. Germline loops: CDR1 SGHNT, CDR2 YENEEA. The CDR3 loop is CASSLDRARRVNTEAFF. CDR3 sequence (DNA): TGTGCCAGCAGCTTAGATCGCGCACGGAGGGTGAACACTGAAGCTTTCTTT.

The sample holds a few counts of this clone. The rearrangement links TRBV6-4 to TRBJ2-3; D might be TRBD2 (5 bases). Germline CDR1 reads MRHNA; CDR2 reads SNTAGT. The CDR3 runs 15 residues. V lost 3 bases and J lost 3, with 13 bases in between. CDR3 nucleotides: TGTGCCAGCAGTGAGCAGAGTCGGGATACAGATACGCAGTATTTT. This sequence encodes CASSEQSRDTDTQYF.

The sample holds many counts of this clone. This sequence joins TRBV5-6 and TRBJ2-1; D unclear. The CDR3 extends over 17 amino acids. From germline, CDR1 is SGHDT and CDR2 YYEEEE. Trimming left V 3 bases short and J 0 bases short, with 16 bases between. The chain's CDR3 is CASSSLFRRSSYNEQFF. DNA for the CDR3: TGTGCCAGCAGCTCTCTCTTTAGGCGGAGCTCCTACAATGAGCAGTTCTTC.